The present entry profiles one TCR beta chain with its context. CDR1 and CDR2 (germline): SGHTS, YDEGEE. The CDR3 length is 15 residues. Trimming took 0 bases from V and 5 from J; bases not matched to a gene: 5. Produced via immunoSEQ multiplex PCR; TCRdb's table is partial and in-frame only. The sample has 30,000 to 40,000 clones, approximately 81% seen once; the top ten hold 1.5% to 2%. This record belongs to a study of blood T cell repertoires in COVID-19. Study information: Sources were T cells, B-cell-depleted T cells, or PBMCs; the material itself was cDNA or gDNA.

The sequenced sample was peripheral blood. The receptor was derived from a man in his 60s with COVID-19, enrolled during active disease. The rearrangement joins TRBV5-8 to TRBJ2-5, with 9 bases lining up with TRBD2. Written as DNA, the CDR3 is TGTGCCAGCAGCTTGGCTAGCGGGATGTCTGAGACCCAGTACTTC. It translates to CASSLASGMSETQYF.